The entry that follows covers one T cell receptor beta chain sequence. Trimming took off 4 bases at V and 3 bases at J, with 9 bases between the two ends. Germline V lookup: CDR1 MGHRA, CDR2 YSYEKL. The CDR3 is made up of 13 amino acids. These data belong to a study of graft-versus-host responses after intestinal transplantation. General study results and limits: Patients with graft-donor T cell macrochimerism had high graft-versus-host to host-versus-graft clonal ratios in allografts.

The authors combined roughly 200,000 CFSE-labeled responder cells with roughly 200,000 irradiated, violet-dye-labeled stimulator cells in plates. Sequencing used immunoSEQ multiplex PCR; TCRdb keeps in-frame clones, though not all of them. Among roughly 14,000 clones listed, roughly 29% were seen once. This clonotype was sampled from a human patient who received an intestinal transplant. Sequenced material: alloreactive CD8+ T cells from a mixed lymphocyte reaction culture, taken before intestinal transplant. Sample subset: CFSE-low proliferating T cells sorted from roughly 6-day pre-transplant mixed lymphocyte reaction (GvH or HvG direction). The chain uses TRBV4-1 and TRBJ2-5; perhaps TRBD1 as D (5 bases). The CDR3: CASSRVGEETQYF. CDR3 bases: TGCGCCAGCAGCCGGGTAGGGGAAGAGACCCAGTACTTC.